This entry lists 19 T cell receptor beta chains sequenced from one sample in a study of cytomegalovirus exposure and HLA in healthy donors (dated by TCRdb to the late 2010s). Libraries came from the immunoSEQ multiplex PCR assay. The multiplex PCR relied on a mix of 60 forward primers for TCR Vbeta segments and 13 reverse primers for TCR Jbeta segments. TCRdb limited this immuneACCESS table to in-frame rearrangements with V and J called. A share of clones is missing; checked studies link under half to unresolved V genes, and the rest is unexplained. This sample has tens of thousands of clones in its table, and 74% of those were observed once. Together, the top ten hold 20% to 25% of the sample. Sequenced input: PBMCs. The receptors were sampled from a woman aged 25 to 45 in good health and CMV-seropositive.

The chain is built from TRBV7-3 and TRBJ2-3, with 10 bases aligning to TRBD1. V shed 5 bases and J 1 base; nucleotides not matched to a gene: 3. Germline assignment: CDR1 SGHTA and CDR2 FQGTGA. The CDR3 extends over 15 amino acids. The CDR3 loop is CASSRGTGGTDTQYF. The DNA of the CDR3 is TGTGCCAGCAGCCGCGGGACAGGGGGCACAGATACGCAGTATTTT.

This chain connects TRBV30 to TRBJ2-5, with D possibly matching TRBD1 (6 bases). The end of the DNA is better explained by TRBJ2-7, so the J call may be wrong. Germline V CDR1 and CDR2: GTSNPN, SVGIG (reference sequence). The CDR3 is 15 residues long. The CDR3 region is CAWSNPGQRLYEQYF. The CDR3 nucleotides are TGTGCCTGGAGTAACCCGGGACAAAGACTCTACGAGCAGTACTTC.

The V call is TRBV5-6, the J call TRBJ1-1, with TRBD1 identical over 7 bases. The germline CDR1 and CDR2 sequences are SGHDT and YYEEEE. The CDR3 has 18 residues. Unmatched junction bases numbered 15, after V lost 4 bases and J lost 0 bases. CDR3 in DNA: TGTGCCAGCAGCGACGCACCCTACAGGGGTCCGATGAACACTGAAGCTTTCTTT. Protein sequence: CASSDAPYRGPMNTEAFF. The full variable domain, in which reference TRBV5-6 and TRBJ1-1 provide the parts outside the CDR3, is DAGVTQSPTHLIKTRGQQVTLRCSPKSGHDTVSWYQQALGQGPQFIFQYYEEEERQRGNFPDRFSGHQFPNYSSELNVNALLLGDSALYLCASSDAPYRGPMNTEAFFGQGTRLTVV.

V and J are TRBV9 and TRBJ1-2; D possibly corresponds to TRBD1 (6 bases). The CDR3 is 14 residues long. Germline CDR1 SGDLS, CDR2 YYNGEE. V lost 1 base to trimming and J lost 4 bases, with 11 bases between them. CDR3 amino acids: CASSVTGGSYGYTF. The DNA for the CDR3 is TGTGCCAGCAGCGTAACGGGGGGCAGCTATGGCTACACCTTC. The complete variable domain, with remaining parts taken from reference TRBV9 and TRBJ1-2, reads DSGVTQTPKHLITATGQRVTLRCSPRSGDLSVYWYQQSLDQGLQFLIQYYNGEERAKGNILERFSAQQFPDLHSELNLSSLELGDSALYFCASSVTGGSYGYTFGSGTRLTVV.

The V and J genes are TRBV4-2 and TRBJ2-7; D remains unclear. The CDR3 length is 15 residues. Trimming took off 0 bases at V and 1 base at J, with 10 bases between the two ends. Germline V CDR1 and CDR2: LGHNA, YNFKEQ. The CDR3 spells CASSQEREMSYEQYF. As DNA, the CDR3 is TGTGCCAGCAGCCAAGAGCGCGAGATGTCCTACGAGCAGTACTTC.

The CDR3 DNA reads TGTGCCAGCAGCCCTCCTAGCTCTCTTCCATCCGAGCAGTACTTC. It specifies CASSPPSSLPSEQYF. The J gene is TRBJ2-7, the V gene TRBV28; D is possibly TRBD2 (5 bases). Trimming stripped 6 bases from V and 6 bases from J, with 21 bases between. The CDR3 has 15 residues. CDR1 is MDHEN and CDR2 is SYDVKM in the germline V gene.

This chain connects TRBV18 to TRBJ1-4; TRBD1 is a possible D gene (5 bases). Trimming took off 4 bases at V and 5 bases at J, with 11 bases between the two ends. The CDR3 has 14 amino acids. Germline V CDR1 and CDR2: KGHSH, LQKENI. The CDR3 loop reads CASSHEGRNEKLFF. The CDR3 DNA follows: TGTGCCAGCTCACATGAGGGGAGGAATGAAAAACTGTTTTTT.

This chain uses TRBV29-1 with TRBJ2-1, with 9 bases matching TRBD2. The CDR3 consists of 14 residues. Germline V gene data show CDR1 as SQVTM and CDR2 as ANQGSEA. After removal of 5 bases from V and 3 bases from J, the junction contained 5 bases not matched to a gene. The DNA of the CDR3 is TGCAGCGTTAAGGCGGGAGGGATCTACAATGAGCAGTTCTTC. Translated, it gives CSVKAGGIYNEQFF.

J is TRBJ2-4 and V is TRBV7-2, with D possibly being TRBD1 (6 bases). The V end was cut by 0 bases, the J end by 11 bases, with 8 bases between. Germline V lookup: CDR1 SGHTA, CDR2 FQGNSA. The CDR3 runs to 12 residues. For the CDR3, the DNA is TGTGCCAGCAGCTTAGCAGGGGGACTTCAGTACTTC. Encoded protein: CASSLAGGLQYF.

This clone was seen a few times. The rearrangement uses TRBV6-5 and TRBJ1-5; weak D call: TRBD1 (5 bases). Trimming stripped 6 bases from V and 11 bases from J, with 14 bases between. The CDR3 totals 12 residues. CDR1 is MNHEY and CDR2 is SVGAGI in the germline V gene. The CDR3 sequence is CASSHPGLAQHF. The CDR3, as DNA: TGTGCCAGCAGCCACCCAGGGCTAGCCCAGCATTTT.

In its sample, this clone was seen once. The chain uses TRBV6-1 and TRBJ1-1, with D possibly matching TRBD1 (5 bases). Germline CDR1 reads MNHNS; CDR2 reads SASEGT. Trimming removed 4 bases at V and 3 bases at J, with 12 bases between. This CDR3 region has 14 residues. In DNA form, the CDR3 reads TGTGCCAGCAGTGTAAGGGGTACATACACTGAAGCTTTCTTT. The encoded protein is CASSVRGTYTEAFF.

This clone was picked up one time. The chain combines TRBV11-2 with TRBJ2-7; 10 bases fit TRBD2. J lost 1 base, V lost 5 bases, and 5 bases had no gene match. Germline V gene data show CDR1 as SGHAT and CDR2 as FQNNGV. The CDR3 is 15 amino acids. The CDR3 spells CASSPGLALSYEQYF. The DNA for the CDR3 is TGTGCCAGCAGCCCGGGACTAGCGTTATCCTACGAGCAGTACTTC.

As for this clone: The sample contains more than one DNA sequence encoding this CDR3. The chain is built from TRBV18 and TRBJ2-2; 9 positions match TRBD1. The V segment lost 4 bases and the J segment 7 bases; nucleotides outside the gene matches: 7. This CDR3 contains 15 residues. Germline-derived CDR1 and CDR2 are KGHSH and LQKENI. The CDR3 region has the DNA TGTGCCAGCTCACTGGGACAGGGAAAGATCGGGGAGCTGTTTTTT. Its translation: CASSLGQGKIGELFF.

This chain joins TRBV4-2 and TRBJ2-7, with a possible D match to TRBD2 (5 bases). Germline V lookup: CDR1 LGHNA, CDR2 YNFKEQ. The CDR3 extends over 13 amino acids. V shed 4 bases and J shed 6 bases, with 13 bases lying between them. CDR3 in amino acids: CASSRSLVVEQYF. As DNA, the CDR3 is TGTGCCAGCAGCCGTTCACTAGTTGTCGAGCAGTACTTC.

The chain is built from TRBV4-1 and TRBJ2-7; tentative D call: TRBD2 (6 bases). Germline V lookup: CDR1 MGHRA, CDR2 YSYEKL. This CDR3 is 14 amino acids long. Between the trimmed V and J ends, which lost 5 bases and 7 bases, there was a span of 18 bases. The chain's CDR3 is CASSSHVAGLEQYF. The CDR3 DNA is TGCGCCAGCAGCTCCCACGTGGCGGGATTGGAGCAGTACTTC.

The chain has TRBV7-8 and TRBJ2-7, with 7 bases identical to TRBD2. The V gene end was trimmed by 6 bases and the J gene end by 3 bases; junction bases not matched to a gene: 11. Looked up from germline, CDR1 is SGHVS and CDR2 is FQNEAQ. This CDR3 is 15 amino acids long. Here the CDR3 reads CASRARLGGGYEQYF. CDR3 DNA: TGTGCCAGCAGGGCTAGACTTGGGGGGGGCTACGAGCAGTACTTC.

This clone appeared a few times. V is TRBV6-5 and J is TRBJ1-2, with D maybe TRBD1 (6 bases). CDR1 and CDR2 from the germline V gene are MNHEY and SVGAGI. Trimming removed 0 bases at V and 7 bases at J, with 15 bases between. CDR3 size: 15 residues. CDR3 amino acids: CASSYSLQGSSGYTF. The DNA for the CDR3 is TGTGCCAGCAGTTACTCGCTACAGGGTAGTTCTGGCTACACCTTC.

This clone has ten or more counts. Other nucleotide sequences from this sample produce the same CDR3. The chain joins TRBV4-1 to TRBJ1-2; perhaps TRBD1 as D (6 bases). V was shortened by 2 bases and J by 3 bases, with 7 bases between the two germline ends. This CDR3 is 13 amino acids long. CDR1 is MGHRA and CDR2 is YSYEKL in the germline V gene. Written as DNA, the CDR3 is TGCGCCAGCAGCCAAAGACAGGACTATGGCTACACCTTC. This codes for CASSQRQDYGYTF.

This rearrangement joins TRBV25-1 to TRBJ2-6, with D possibly TRBD1 on 5 matching bases. The CDR3 totals 14 residues. V gave up 6 bases and J gave up 1 base, with 7 bases separating them. Germline V gene sequence: CDR1 MGHDK, CDR2 SYGVNS. The CDR3 sequence: CASSRVSGANVLTF. The CDR3 bases are TGTGCCAGCAGCAGGGTTTCTGGGGCCAACGTCCTGACTTTC.